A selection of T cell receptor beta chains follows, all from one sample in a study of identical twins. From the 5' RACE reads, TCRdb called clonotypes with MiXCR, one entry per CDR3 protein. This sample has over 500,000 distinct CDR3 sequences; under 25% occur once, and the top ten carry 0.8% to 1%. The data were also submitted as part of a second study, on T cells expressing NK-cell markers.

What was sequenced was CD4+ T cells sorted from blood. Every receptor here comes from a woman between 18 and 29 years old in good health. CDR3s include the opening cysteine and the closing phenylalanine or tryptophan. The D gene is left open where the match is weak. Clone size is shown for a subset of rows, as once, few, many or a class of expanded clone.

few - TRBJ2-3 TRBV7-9 CASSSGLGLTDTQYF TGTGCCAGCAGCTCGGGACTCGGCCTTACAGATACGCAGTATTTT
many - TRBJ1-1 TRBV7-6 CASSPARALAFF TGTGCCAGCAGCCCGGCGAGGGCTTTAGCTTTCTTT
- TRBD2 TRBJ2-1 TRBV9 CASSVTGTSSNEQFF TGTGCCAGCAGCGTCACCGGGACTAGCTCCAATGAGCAGTTCTTC
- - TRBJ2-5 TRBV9 CASSVGGRAETQYF TGTGCCAGCAGCGTAGGTGGCAGAGCGGAGACCCAGTACTTC
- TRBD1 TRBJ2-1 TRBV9 CASSPGQGGLNEQFF TGTGCCAGCAGCCCGGGACAGGGGGGCCTAAATGAGCAGTTCTTC
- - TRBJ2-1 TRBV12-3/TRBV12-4 CASKLTSSYNEQFF TGTGCCAGCAAACTTACGAGCTCCTACAATGAGCAGTTCTTC
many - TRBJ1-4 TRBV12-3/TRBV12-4 CASSLRGGGLVSATNEKLFF TGTGCCAGCAGTTTACGAGGAGGAGGGCTAGTTAGTGCAACTAATGAAAAACTGTTTTTT
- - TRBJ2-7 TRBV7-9 CASSRGSRQGQYF TGTGCCAGCAGCAGGGGTTCCCGGCAAGGGCAGTACTTC
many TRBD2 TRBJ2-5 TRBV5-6 CASSLGLERGAGQETQYF TGTGCCAGCAGCTTGGGGCTCGAGCGGGGGGCCGGACAAGAGACCCAGTACTTC
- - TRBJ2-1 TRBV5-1 CASSQEREQFF TGCGCCAGCAGCCAGGAGCGGGAGCAGTTCTTC
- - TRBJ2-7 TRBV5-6 CASSLWQGYYEQYF TGTGCCAGCAGCTTGTGGCAGGGGTACTACGAGCAGTACTTC
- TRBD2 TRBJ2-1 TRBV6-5 CASSYSRGGDYNEQFF TGTGCCAGCAGTTACTCACGCGGGGGAGACTACAATGAGCAGTTCTTC
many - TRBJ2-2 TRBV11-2 CASSPFVGDTGELFF TGTGCCAGCAGCCCCTTTGTGGGGGACACCGGGGAGCTGTTTTTT
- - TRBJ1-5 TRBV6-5 CASRLTGHQPQHF TGTGCCAGCAGATTAACGGGACATCAGCCCCAGCATTTT
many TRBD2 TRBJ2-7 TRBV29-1 CSVASGAYEQYF TGCAGCGTCGCTAGCGGGGCCTACGAGCAGTACTTC
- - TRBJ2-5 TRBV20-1 CSAIQGAETQYF TGCAGTGCTATCCAGGGAGCGGAGACCCAGTACTTC
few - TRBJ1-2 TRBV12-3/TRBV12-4 CASSWFINYGYTF TGTGCCAGCAGTTGGTTTATTAACTATGGCTACACCTTC
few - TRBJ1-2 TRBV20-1 CSALTGRDYGYTF TGCAGTGCTTTGACAGGTCGGGACTATGGCTACACCTTC
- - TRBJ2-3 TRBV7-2 CASSKGPTDTQYF TGTGCCAGCAGCAAGGGGCCGACAGATACGCAGTATTTT
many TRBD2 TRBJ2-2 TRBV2 CASNGGLGHTGELFF TGTGCCAGCAATGGGGGACTAGGGCACACCGGGGAGCTGTTTTTT
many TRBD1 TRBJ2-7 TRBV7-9 CASNNRDSFYEQYF TGTGCCAGCAACAACCGGGACAGCTTCTACGAGCAGTACTTC
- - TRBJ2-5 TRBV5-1 CASSFSKGKETQYF TGCGCCAGCAGCTTCTCCAAGGGGAAAGAGACCCAGTACTTC
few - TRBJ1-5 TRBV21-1 CASSKFRDIEAQPQHF TGTGCCAGCAGCAAATTCCGGGACATTGAGGCTCAGCCCCAGCATTTT
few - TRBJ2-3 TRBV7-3 CASSPEGGSTDTQYF TGTGCCAGCAGCCCGGAAGGGGGTAGCACAGATACGCAGTATTTT
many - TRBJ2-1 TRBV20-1 CSAASNEQFF TGCAGTGCTGCTAGTAATGAGCAGTTCTTC
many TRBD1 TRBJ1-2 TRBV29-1 CSVAGGAMANYGYTF TGCAGCGTTGCAGGGGGCGCGATGGCTAACTATGGCTACACCTTC
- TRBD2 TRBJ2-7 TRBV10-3 CAISTGLAGGRRYEQYF TGTGCCATCAGTACTGGACTAGCGGGAGGGCGCAGGTACGAGCAGTACTTC
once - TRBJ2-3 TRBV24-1 CATSEGGLTDTQYF TGTGCCACCAGTGAGGGGGGGCTCACAGATACGCAGTATTTT
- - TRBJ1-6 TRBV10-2 CASQRVNSPLHF TGCGCCAGTCAGCGGGTCAATTCACCCCTCCACTTT
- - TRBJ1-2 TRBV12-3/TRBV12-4 CASSVNEGYTF TGTGCCAGCAGTGTTAACGAGGGCTACACCTTC
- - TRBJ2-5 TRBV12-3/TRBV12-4 CASSFGRLRAETQYF TGTGCCAGCAGTTTTGGACGCCTTAGGGCCGAGACCCAGTACTTC
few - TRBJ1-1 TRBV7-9 CASSFTRVGTEAFF TGTGCCAGCAGCTTTACCAGGGTGGGCACTGAAGCTTTCTTT
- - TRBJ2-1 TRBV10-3 CAIGGGPEGEQFF TGTGCCATCGGCGGCGGCCCGGAGGGTGAGCAGTTCTTC
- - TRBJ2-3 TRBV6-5 CASSSNIRGEDTQYF TGTGCCAGCAGTTCCAATATCAGGGGAGAAGATACGCAGTATTTT
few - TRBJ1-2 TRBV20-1 CSAESDGYTF TGCAGTGCAGAAAGTGATGGCTACACCTTC
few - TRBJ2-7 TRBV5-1 CASSLARGNYEQYF TGCGCCAGCAGCTTGGCCCGGGGTAACTACGAGCAGTACTTC
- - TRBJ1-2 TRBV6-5 CASSYQQNKNYGYTF TGTGCCAGCAGTTACCAGCAGAATAAAAACTATGGCTACACCTTC
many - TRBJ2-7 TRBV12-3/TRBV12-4 CASSLEPLASSYEQYF TGTGCCAGCAGTTTAGAGCCCCTAGCGAGCTCCTACGAGCAGTACTTC
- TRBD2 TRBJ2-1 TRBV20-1 CSAPRPGLGEQFF TGCAGTGCTCCTCGGCCCGGACTAGGGGAGCAGTTCTTC
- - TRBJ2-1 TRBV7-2 CASSNQRRNEQFF TGTGCCAGCAGCAACCAGCGGCGCAATGAGCAGTTCTTC